The clone carrying this TCR beta chain was recorded a few times. The antigen remains unidentified. PBMCs were isolated by Ficoll-Paque density gradient centrifugation, using 7.5 to 10 ml of fresh peripheral blood as the starting material. The length of the CDR3 is 17 residues. Germline lookup yields CDR1 SGDLS and CDR2 YYNGEE. The V gene end was trimmed by 1 base and the J gene end by 5 bases; junction bases not matched to a gene: 8. The sample originates from a study of Graves' ophthalmopathy and Graves' hyperthyroidism. Notes on the study in general: Sensitivity reached approximately 71% and specificity 72.22% when the model predicted ophthalmopathy progression. Among thyroid clonotypes expanded above 0.001 frequency, most also appeared in blood. The 13-signature model separated ophthalmopathy from stable hyperthyroidism at approximately 91% sensitivity and around 80% specificity.

As the template, RNA transcripts were used to amplify TCR beta CDR3 regions. First-round RT-PCR relied on HTBI primers, and a second-round multiplex PCR came next. TCRdb reanalysed the multiplex PCR reads using MiXCR and keeps one entry per CDR3 protein. This table holds hundreds of thousands of distinct CDR3 sequences, about 38% found once. The chain links TRBV9 to TRBJ2-2, with TRBD2 matching 10 bases. The TCR originated in an adult man with Graves' ophthalmopathy. Source material: peripheral blood. The CDR3 bases are TGTGCCAGCAGCGTACAAGCTAGCGGGGGATTTACCGGGGAGCTGTTTTTT. Its protein is CASSVQASGGFTGELFF.